The rows below give T cell receptor beta chains drawn from one sample of a study of T cells in narcolepsy. Method: immunoSEQ multiplex PCR; TCRdb's copy keeps in-frame clones and lacks some. This table has about 30,000 clones, around 83% appearing once. Material: memory (CD45RA-) CD4+ T cells from blood. The receptors originated from a human donor in good health. CDR3s include the opening cysteine and the closing phenylalanine or tryptophan. Fields, in order: J gene, V gene, CDR3 length, CDR3 protein.

J gene: TRBJ2-1; V gene: TRBV29-1; CDR3 length: 14; CDR3 protein: CSAGGQGRYNEQFF
J gene: TRBJ1-3; V gene: TRBV6-4; CDR3 length: 12; CDR3 protein: CASPGRRNTIYF
J gene: TRBJ2-6; V gene: TRBV19; CDR3 length: 17; CDR3 protein: CASSISGGGDKARVLTF
J gene: TRBJ1-1; V gene: TRBV7-2; CDR3 length: 13; CDR3 protein: CASSFNNPRQAFF
J gene: TRBJ2-7; V gene: TRBV30; CDR3 length: 13; CDR3 protein: CAWSVSGPYEQYF
J gene: TRBJ1-1; V gene: TRBV2; CDR3 length: 14; CDR3 protein: CASSDRQGTTEAFF
J gene: TRBJ1-1; V gene: TRBV6-5; CDR3 length: 11; CDR3 protein: CASSYLTEAFF
J gene: TRBJ1-1; V gene: TRBV28; CDR3 length: 12; CDR3 protein: CASSSRNTEAFF
J gene: TRBJ2-3; V gene: TRBV10-3; CDR3 length: 15; CDR3 protein: CAISIGQGKTDTQYF
J gene: TRBJ1-1; V gene: TRBV10-2; CDR3 length: 13; CDR3 protein: CASRVELITEAFF
J gene: TRBJ2-4; V gene: TRBV25-1; CDR3 length: 15; CDR3 protein: CASSVVAGSQNIQYF
J gene: TRBJ1-6; V gene: TRBV7-2; CDR3 length: 14; CDR3 protein: CASSSTMLNSPLHF
J gene: TRBJ2-5; V gene: TRBV7-9; CDR3 length: 16; CDR3 protein: CASSLATSGGAETQYF
J gene: TRBJ2-3; V gene: TRBV11-2; CDR3 length: 15; CDR3 protein: CASSPDLAQADTQYF
J gene: TRBJ1-1; V gene: TRBV18; CDR3 length: 16; CDR3 protein: CASSPVNNGMNTEAFF
J gene: TRBJ2-1; V gene: TRBV5-4; CDR3 length: 14; CDR3 protein: CASSSPPIVNEQFF
J gene: TRBJ1-6; V gene: TRBV7-9; CDR3 length: 15; CDR3 protein: CASSLEPSYNSPLHF
J gene: TRBJ2-1; V gene: TRBV11-1; CDR3 length: 14; CDR3 protein: CASSDRVVNNEQFF
J gene: TRBJ1-5; V gene: TRBV6-1; CDR3 length: 14; CDR3 protein: CASSEATVSGPQHF
J gene: TRBJ2-3; V gene: TRBV2; CDR3 length: 13; CDR3 protein: CASSLSDTDTQYF
J gene: TRBJ1-1; V gene: TRBV19; CDR3 length: 12; CDR3 protein: CASGQGLTEAFF
J gene: TRBJ2-7; V gene: TRBV19; CDR3 length: 12; CDR3 protein: CASSGQGYEQYF
J gene: TRBJ2-5; V gene: TRBV7-8; CDR3 length: 15; CDR3 protein: CASTPLSGQQETQYF
J gene: TRBJ1-3; V gene: TRBV4-2; CDR3 length: 17; CDR3 protein: CASSQDRAGSSGNTIYF
J gene: TRBJ2-2; V gene: TRBV5-1; CDR3 length: 14; CDR3 protein: CASSLDRNTGELFF
J gene: TRBJ1-4; V gene: TRBV5-1; CDR3 length: 15; CDR3 protein: CASSLEEVPRGKLFF
J gene: TRBJ2-7; V gene: TRBV30; CDR3 length: 14; CDR3 protein: CATEWRGQSYEQYF
J gene: TRBJ2-1; V gene: TRBV12-5; CDR3 length: 13; CDR3 protein: CASGTTTDPGQFF
J gene: TRBJ1-4; V gene: TRBV7-6; CDR3 length: 12; CDR3 protein: CASSLAGGKLFF
J gene: TRBJ2-1; V gene: TRBV7-2; CDR3 length: 13; CDR3 protein: CASSFNSYNEQFF